This T cell receptor (beta chain) emerged from a study of cytomegalovirus exposure and HLA in healthy donors. Study-wide points: Productive status was seen about 90% or about 30% of the time for most TCR beta V segments in an earlier analysis. Cytomegalovirus-associated status was assigned to about 160 TCR beta chains.

Each donor was nominally healthy when sampled (though unrecorded immune exposures were likely). To note about this clone: The antigen is not known.

The PCR was carried out with 60 Vbeta primers and 13 Jbeta primers. Libraries were prepared by immunoSEQ multiplex PCR; TCRdb keeps only in-frame clonotypes and omits some of them. The data show 160,000 or so clones, approximately 80% seen once. This CDR3 has 15 amino acids. The germline V gene has CDR1 SGDLS and CDR2 YYNGEE. V trimming: 0 bases; J trimming: 3 bases; junction bases outside the gene matches: 3. This clonotype was obtained from a young woman in good health and CMV-seropositive. This chain links TRBV9 with TRBJ1-5, with 7 bases that match TRBD1. Material: PBMCs. The CDR3 DNA sequence: TGTGCCAGCAGCGTAGGAGACAGGGTCAATCAGCCCCAGCATTTT. Translating it yields CASSVGDRVNQPQHF.